A few counts support the clone carrying this TCR beta chain. Its matching antigen is unknown. CDR1 and CDR2 (germline): SGHVS, FQNEAQ. There are 14 residues in the CDR3. Trimming removed 7 bases from V and 0 bases from J, with 10 bases in between. The sample is drawn from a study of CD8 T cells in ankylosing spondylitis. Study results and caveats: Characteristic of ankylosing spondylitis blood, it appeared, was a TCR beta motif comprising about eight highly homologous variants. Those disease-linked clones were CD8+; they were also relatively rare in peripheral blood. Enrichment of disease-linked clones was reportedly significant in matched ankylosing spondylitis synovial fluid.

For TCR beta, libraries came from quantitative 5'-RACE with molecular barcodes. TCRdb reprocessed the 5' RACE reads via MiXCR and lists one record per CDR3 protein. This table has 250,000 to 400,000 distinct CDR3 sequences, 9.5% to 13% appearing once. The sample comprised blood, either unsorted or a sorted T cell fraction (not recorded which). The receptor was isolated from a female donor with ankylosing spondylitis or in good health (not recorded which). This chain joins TRBV7-8 and TRBJ1-3; unclear D gene. The CDR3 reads CASTPDTSGNTIYF. The CDR3 DNA sequence: TGTGCCAGCACCCCCGACACCTCTGGAAACACCATATATTTT.